The 16 T cell receptor beta chains below come from one sample, sequenced in a study of T-cell memory formation after mild COVID-19. Each CDR3 protein is one row after TCRdb ran MiXCR on the 5' RACE reads. The repertoire consists of 350,000 to 400,000 distinct CDR3 sequences, with under 15% occurring once and the leading ten covering roughly a fifth. The specimen was PBMCs or a T cell subset sorted from them (not recorded which). These receptors were collected from a man between 18 and 29 years old who had mild COVID-19 (a few samples of this study predate the infection). Cell type and time point are not known.

The rearrangement uses TRBV5-1 and TRBJ2-7, with D perhaps TRBD2 (6 bases). The germline V gene encodes CDR1 SGHRS and CDR2 YFSETQ. The CDR3 is made up of 14 amino acids. V was cut by 4 bases and J by 2 bases, with 13 bases left in between. CDR3 DNA: TGCGCCAGCAGCATGGGGGGAGCCCCCTACGAGCAGTACGTC. Protein: CASSMGGAPYEQYV.

This clonotype was picked up a small number of times. This chain uses TRBV7-6 with TRBJ2-5; 9 bases map to TRBD2. Looked up from germline, CDR1 is SGHVS and CDR2 is FNYEAQ. The J segment lost 5 bases and the V segment lost 0 bases, leaving 10 bases of the junction unmatched. The CDR3 runs to 17 residues. Written as DNA, the CDR3 is TGTGCCAGCAGCTTAGCGGCTAGCGGGGTACCAACGGAGACCCAGTACTTC. It is translated as CASSLAASGVPTETQYF. Variable domain in full (rest from reference TRBV7-6 and TRBJ2-5): GAGVSQSPRYKVTKRGQDVALRCDPISGHVSLYWYRQALGQGPEFLTYFNYEAQQDKSGLPNDRFSAERPEGSISTLTIQRTEQRDSAMYRCASSLAASGVPTETQYFGPGTRLLVL.

This clonotype was counted many times. This rearrangement joins TRBV12-3 or TRBV12-4 to TRBJ1-5, with D unclear. The CDR3 runs to 15 residues. Trimming took 5 bases from V and 5 from J, leaving 16 bases between them. CDR3 nucleotide sequence: TGTGCCAGCAGTCAAGACACCCTTGGGCATCAGCCCCAGCATTTT. It encodes CASSQDTLGHQPQHF.

This clonotype was found a few times. V and J are TRBV28 and TRBJ2-7; D is perhaps TRBD1 (5 bases). Trimming removed 4 bases from V and 5 bases from J, with 15 bases in between. The length of the CDR3 is 14 residues. The germline gives CDR1 MDHEN, CDR2 SYDVKM. CDR3 nucleotide sequence: TGTGCCAGCAGTTCCGGGCAGGGAAGCCACGAGCAGTACGTC. Translated: CASSSGQGSHEQYV.

This clonotype was seen a few times. As DNA, the CDR3 is TGTGCCAGCAGTTGGACCACCTACGAGCAGTACTTC. Translated: CASSWTTYEQYF. V usage is TRBV12-3 or TRBV12-4 and J usage is TRBJ2-7; D is ambiguous. V dropped 4 bases and J dropped 2 bases, with 6 bases sitting between them. This CDR3 is 12 amino acids long.

This clonotype was seen only a few times. The gene calls are TRBV10-3 and TRBJ2-1; tentatively, D is TRBD1 (6 bases). V was shortened by 0 bases and J by 12 bases, with 9 bases between the two germline ends. This CDR3 has 12 amino acids. Germline V gene data show CDR1 as ENHRY and CDR2 as SYGVKD. Here the CDR3 DNA reads TGTGCCATCAGTGAGTCGCAAGGGGGGCAGTTCTTC. Its translation: CAISESQGGQFF.

The chain has TRBV28 and TRBJ2-1, with D unresolved. Trimming removed 4 bases from V and 9 bases from J, with 4 bases in between. CDR1 is MDHEN and CDR2 is SYDVKM in the germline V gene. The length of the CDR3 is 10 residues. DNA for the CDR3: TGTGCCAGCAGTTCTTTTGAGCAGTTCTTC. It translates to CASSSFEQFF. The full variable domain, completed using reference TRBV28 and TRBJ2-1, is DVKVTQSSRYLVKRTGEKVFLECVQDMDHENMFWYRQDPGLGLRLIYFSYDVKMKEKGDIPEGYSVSREKKERFSLILESASTNQTSMYLCASSSFEQFFGPGTRLTVL.

V and J are TRBV12-3 or TRBV12-4 and TRBJ1-1, with D unclear. This CDR3 region has 15 residues. Trimming shortened V by 1 base and J by 5 bases, and 14 bases separated the two germline ends. CDR3 protein: CASSLGVTSWTEAFF. CDR3 nucleotides: TGTGCCAGCAGTTTAGGGGTAACCTCGTGGACTGAAGCTTTCTTT.

The J gene is TRBJ1-2, the V gene TRBV4-2; maybe TRBD1 (5 bases). V was trimmed by 0 bases and J by 3 bases, leaving 11 bases between them. Germline V gives CDR1 LGHNA, CDR2 YNFKEQ. This CDR3 comprises 15 residues. CDR3 DNA sequence: TGTGCCAGCAGCCAAGACTTGGGGACCGACTATGGCTACACCTTC. Protein sequence: CASSQDLGTDYGYTF.

At least ten counts were recorded for this clonotype. V gene TRBV5-1 combines with J gene TRBJ2-1; 7 bases are shared with TRBD1. Trimming removed 6 bases from V and 8 bases from J; junction bases left unmatched: 14. Germline values: CDR1 SGHRS, CDR2 YFSETQ. The CDR3 is 15 residues long. The CDR3 loop is CASIRGSRAEDEQFF. The CDR3 DNA sequence: TGCGCCAGCATCAGGGGGAGTAGAGCGGAGGATGAGCAGTTCTTC.

This chain joins TRBV15 and TRBJ2-2; 9 nucleotides line up with TRBD2. This CDR3 region has 14 residues. With V trimmed by 8 bases and J by 5 bases, 6 bases remained unmatched. Germline CDR1 reads LNHNV; CDR2 reads YYDKDF (reference sequence). CDR3 amino acids: CATRGGVPTGELFF. The CDR3 DNA follows: TGTGCCACCCGCGGGGGGGTTCCGACCGGGGAGCTGTTTTTT.

This clonotype was recorded many times. CDR3 amino acids: CASSYLGGLRETQYF. As DNA, the CDR3 is TGTGCCAGCAGTTATCTAGGGGGCCTGAGGGAGACCCAGTACTTC. The rearrangement joins TRBV6-2 or TRBV6-3 to TRBJ2-5, with 7 bases aligning to TRBD1. There are 15 residues in the CDR3. Germline V CDR1 and CDR2: MNHEY, SVGEGT. The V and J ends lost 3 bases and 5 bases, in that order; junction bases with no gene match: 9.

This clonotype was found a few times. One junction end disagrees with the germline gene, perhaps due to a read error. The chain is built from TRBV11-2 and TRBJ2-2; the D call may be TRBD1 or TRBD2 (6 bases each). This CDR3 comprises 18 residues. Germline V gene data show CDR1 as SGHAT and CDR2 as FQNNGV. The CDR3 protein is CASSLGSLGGRNTGELFF. The CDR3 DNA follows: TGTGCCAGCAGTTTAGGGTCTTTGGGGGGCCGTAACACCGGGGAGCTGTTTTTT.

This clonotype was seen only a few times. This chain connects TRBV7-2 to TRBJ1-2; D gene uncertain. Trimming took off 10 bases at V and 0 bases at J, with 12 bases between the two ends. The length of the CDR3 is 13 residues. Germline V CDR1 and CDR2: SGHTA, FQGNSA. The CDR3 loop is CATSDRTNYGYTF. CDR3 nucleotide sequence: TGTGCCACCTCGGACCGCACTAACTATGGCTACACCTTC.

This clonotype was seen more than once but under ten times. This rearrangement joins TRBV5-1 to TRBJ2-3; D is tentatively TRBD1 or TRBD2 (6 bases each). Germline V CDR1 and CDR2: SGHRS, YFSETQ. CDR3 size: 16 residues. Trimming removed 6 bases from V and 3 bases from J, with 20 bases in between. The CDR3 sequence: CASTPERGAGTDTQYF. The CDR3, as DNA: TGCGCCAGCACTCCCGAGAGGGGGGCGGGGACAGATACGCAGTATTTT.

The chain uses TRBV12-3 or TRBV12-4 and TRBJ1-4, with D possibly being TRBD1 (6 bases). The CDR3 runs 16 residues. Trimming cost V 4 bases and J 7 bases, with 19 bases left between them. The DNA for the CDR3 is TGTGCCAGCAGTTCTGGCCAGGGGACTAAGGTTGAAAAACTGTTTTTT. This gives the protein CASSSGQGTKVEKLFF.